These 31 T cell receptor beta chains were all obtained from the same sample, sequenced in a study of CXCR3-negative and CXCR3-positive naive CD8 T cells. Study findings and constraints: Researchers report that CXCR3-positive naive cells carry more hydrophobic TRB CDR3s than CXCR3-negative naive cells.

Through 5' RACE with UMI labels, the TRB cDNA libraries were prepared. TCRdb reprocessed the 5' RACE reads, with one entry per CDR3 protein and no DNA. In all, the sample yields around 60,000 distinct CDR3 sequences. For these TCRs, the target antigens are not known. Sequencing was carried out using naive CXCR3+ CD8+ T cells from blood. Subset denoted: CD45RO-CCR7+CD27+CD95- naive CD8+ T cells expressing CXCR3 (TNR3+). The receptors originated from a human donor in good health. Some clones in this sample may be carry-over from other donors' samples.

The CDR3 sequence is CASSGGGGAVEDTQYF. The chain carries TRBV12-3 or TRBV12-4 and TRBJ2-3; checking the TCRdb D call of TRBD2 is not possible without DNA. The length of the CDR3 is 16 residues.

The chain links TRBV7-3 to TRBJ2-5; TCRdb picks TRBD2, but there is no DNA to check that call. Germline lookup yields CDR1 SGHTA and CDR2 FQGTGA. The CDR3 totals 15 residues. The CDR3 loop is CASSFSSGTQETQYF.

J is TRBJ2-5 and V is TRBV7-2; checking the TCRdb D call of TRBD1 is not possible without DNA. The length of the CDR3 is 15 residues. The germline CDR1 and CDR2 sequences are SGHTA and FQGNSA. CDR3 amino acids: CASSPGLGGQETQYF.

The CDR3 loop reads CASSRARTNQPQHF. The chain employs TRBV28 and TRBJ1-5; TCRdb names TRBD1, which stays unverified in the absence of DNA. The germline CDR1 and CDR2 sequences are MDHEN and SYDVKM. The CDR3 covers 14 residues.

The chain recombines TRBV12-3 or TRBV12-4 with TRBJ2-7; TCRdb's D call of TRBD1 is untestable without DNA. There are 15 residues in the CDR3. CDR3 sequence: CASSSTGQGTYEQYF.

The rearrangement uses TRBV12-3 or TRBV12-4 and TRBJ2-2; the D call of TRBD1 rests on TCRdb alone, since no DNA is present to check it. CDR3 length: 16 residues. CDR3: CASSLNRVSNTGELFF.

The chain employs TRBV7-9 and TRBJ1-1. Germline lookup yields CDR1 SEHNR and CDR2 FQNEAQ (reference sequence). The CDR3 runs 13 residues. CDR3 residues: CASSLPGGTEAFF.

V is TRBV6-2 or TRBV6-3 and J is TRBJ2-1; the D call of TRBD1 rests on TCRdb alone, since no DNA is present to check it. Germline V CDR1 and CDR2: MNHEY, SVGEGT. The CDR3 is 15 amino acids. The CDR3 is CASIPPSRGPNEQFF.

The gene calls are TRBV20-1 and TRBJ2-7; TCRdb's assignment of TRBD2 cannot be checked, as there is no DNA. CDR1 and CDR2 from the germline V gene are DFQATT and SNEGSKA (reference sequence). The length of the CDR3 is 14 residues. This CDR3 is CSASLTTAGYEQYF.

This sequence joins TRBV7-8 and TRBJ2-1; without DNA, the TCRdb call of TRBD1 cannot be checked. The CDR3 length is 17 residues. Germline V lookup: CDR1 SGHVS, CDR2 FQNEAQ. The CDR3 protein is CASSSQMGRGTYNEQFF.

The V gene is TRBV12-3 or TRBV12-4, the J gene TRBJ1-1; no DNA is available, so the TRBD1 call from TCRdb remains unchecked. The CDR3 runs to 12 residues. The CDR3 loop reads CASSPWNTEAFF.

J is TRBJ1-2 and V is TRBV29-1; checking the TCRdb D call of TRBD1 is not possible without DNA. CDR1 and CDR2 (germline): SQVTM, ANQGSEA. This CDR3 contains 13 residues. CDR3 sequence reads: CSAGPQGEDGYTF.

The chain couples TRBV28 to TRBJ2-6; the D gene TCRdb calls, TRBD1, cannot be checked with no DNA. This CDR3 is 16 amino acids long. CDR1 MDHEN and CDR2 SYDVKM come from the germline V gene. CDR3 in amino acids: CASETGDRSGANVLTF.

The V call is TRBV6-5, the J call TRBJ2-7; TCRdb selects TRBD1, and the lack of DNA leaves this call unchecked. Germline V lookup: CDR1 MNHEY, CDR2 SVGAGI. This CDR3 is built from 14 residues. The chain's CDR3 is CASSPWQGAYEQYF.

The chain combines TRBV4-2 with TRBJ1-1. The germline CDR1 and CDR2 sequences are LGHNA and YNFKEQ. The CDR3 is made up of 11 amino acids. The CDR3 sequence: CASSQGLEAFF.

The J gene is TRBJ1-4, the V gene TRBV14. CDR3 size: 14 residues. The germline V gene encodes CDR1 SGHDN and CDR2 FVKESK. CDR3: CASSQRTVDEKLFF. Based on the CDR3 plus reference TRBV14 and TRBJ1-4, the full variable domain is EAGVTQFPSHSVIEKGQTVTLRCDPISGHDNLYWYRRVMGKEIKFLLHFVKESKQDESGMPNNRFLAERTGGTYSTLKVQPAELEDSGVYFCASSQRTVDEKLFFGSGTQLSVL.

The rearrangement links TRBV20-1 to TRBJ2-3; the D call of TRBD2 rests on TCRdb alone, since no DNA is present to check it. CDR1 is DFQATT and CDR2 is SNEGSKA in the germline V gene (reference sequence). The CDR3 loop spans 19 amino acids. CDR3 in amino acids: CSAPKPLAGAPSHTDTQYF.

J is TRBJ2-1 and V is TRBV20-1; TCRdb's assignment of TRBD1 cannot be checked, as there is no DNA. Germline V gene sequence: CDR1 DFQATT, CDR2 SNEGSKA (reference sequence). The CDR3 has 14 residues. The CDR3 region is CSADGTGGYNEQFF.

The chain uses TRBV20-1 and TRBJ2-6; TCRdb selects TRBD2, and the lack of DNA leaves this call unchecked. Per the germline V gene, CDR1 is DFQATT and CDR2 is SNEGSKA (reference sequence). This CDR3 is built from 16 residues. This CDR3 is CSASWGRDSGANVLTF.

The chain employs TRBV4-3 and TRBJ1-5. This CDR3 is built from 16 residues. Germline V gene sequence: CDR1 LGHNA, CDR2 YSLEER. CDR3 sequence: CASSQEWGTDNQPQHF.

The chain is built from TRBV21-1 and TRBJ2-1; TCRdb's D call, TRBD2, is unchecked because there is no DNA. TRBV21-1 is a pseudogene segment. The CDR3 spans 19 residues. The CDR3 here is CASSKKWRLADSSYNEQFF.

The chain recombines TRBV4-3 with TRBJ2-7. Germline assignment: CDR1 LGHNA and CDR2 YSLEER. The CDR3 length is 16 residues. This CDR3 reads CASSQDQAGGSYEQYF.

The V call is TRBV12-3 or TRBV12-4, the J call TRBJ2-7. CDR3 length equals 11 residues. The CDR3 here is CTSSPDYEQYF.

The chain links TRBV12-5 to TRBJ1-2; TCRdb returns TRBD1, unconfirmable since there is no DNA. The CDR3 consists of 14 residues. Germline-derived CDR1 and CDR2 are LGHNT and FRNRAP. CDR3 sequence reads: CASGLQGWDYGYTF.

The chain employs TRBV4-1 and TRBJ2-7; TCRdb selects TRBD1, and the lack of DNA leaves this call unchecked. Germline V gene data show CDR1 as MGHRA and CDR2 as YSYEKL. The CDR3 runs 15 residues. CDR3: CASSQGGGHVYEQYF.

The chain is built from TRBV20-1 and TRBJ1-1. The CDR3 sequence is 11 residues long. The germline CDR1 and CDR2 sequences are DFQATT and SNEGSKA (reference sequence). The CDR3 region is CSARAPPEAFF.

The chain employs TRBV29-1 and TRBJ2-7; the D call of TRBD2 rests on TCRdb alone, since no DNA is present to check it. There are 14 residues in the CDR3. Germline V gene sequence: CDR1 SQVTM, CDR2 ANQGSEA. The CDR3 loop is CSGLGISGGYEQYF.

The CDR3 loop reads CASAIGTLNTEAFF. This chain connects TRBV3-1 to TRBJ1-1; TCRdb outputs TRBD1, but without DNA this stays unchecked. The germline gives CDR1 LGHDT, CDR2 YNNKEL (reference sequence). This CDR3 is 14 amino acids long.

This chain connects TRBV9 to TRBJ1-1; TCRdb's assignment of TRBD1 cannot be checked, as there is no DNA. The CDR3 loop spans 16 amino acids. CDR1 SGDLS and CDR2 YYNGEE come from the germline V gene. CDR3 in amino acids: CASSVGWGLLATEAFF.

The chain combines TRBV15 with TRBJ2-7; checking the TCRdb D call of TRBD1 is not possible without DNA. Germline V gene data show CDR1 as LNHNV and CDR2 as YYDKDF (reference sequence). This CDR3 has 13 residues. The CDR3: CATSGAADHEQYF.

The V gene is TRBV6-6, the J gene TRBJ2-2; as DNA is missing, the TRBD1 call by TCRdb cannot be tested. This CDR3 spans 17 amino acids. The germline V gene has CDR1 MNHNY and CDR2 SVGAGI (reference sequence). The CDR3 is CASSPPPGSVGIGELFF.